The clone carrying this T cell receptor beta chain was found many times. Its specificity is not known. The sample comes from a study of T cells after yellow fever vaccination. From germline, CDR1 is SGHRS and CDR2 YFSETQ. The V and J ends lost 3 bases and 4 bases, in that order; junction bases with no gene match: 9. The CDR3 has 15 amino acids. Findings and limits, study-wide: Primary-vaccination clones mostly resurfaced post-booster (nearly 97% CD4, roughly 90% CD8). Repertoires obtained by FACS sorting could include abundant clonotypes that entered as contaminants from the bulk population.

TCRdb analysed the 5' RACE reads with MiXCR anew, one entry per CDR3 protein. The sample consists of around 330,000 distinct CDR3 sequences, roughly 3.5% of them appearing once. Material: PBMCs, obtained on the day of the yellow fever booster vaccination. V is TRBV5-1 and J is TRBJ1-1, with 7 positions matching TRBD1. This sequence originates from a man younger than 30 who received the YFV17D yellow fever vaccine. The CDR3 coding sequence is TGCGCCAGCAGCTATACAGGGGCGGGGAGCACTGAAGCTTTCTTT. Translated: CASSYTGAGSTEAFF.